The next 15 T cell receptor beta chains were all read from a single sample in a study of blood T cell repertoires in COVID-19. Here immunoSEQ multiplex PCR was the method, and the copy in TCRdb shows in-frame clones only, minus some. The sample includes 250,000 to 300,000 clones, around 85% seen only once; the top ten take less than 2.5%. The sequencing sample was made of PBMCs or T cells enriched from blood (not recorded which). The receptors were sampled from a woman aged 50 to 60 who had recovered from COVID-19.

The chain joins TRBV5-6 to TRBJ2-7; perhaps TRBD1 as D (5 bases). This CDR3 contains 15 residues. Per germline, CDR1 SGHDT and CDR2 YYEEEE. The V end was cut by 6 bases, the J end by 3 bases, with 19 bases between. The CDR3 DNA is TGTGCCAGCACCCCTGGGGCTTCTGAGTACTACGAGCAGTACTTC. Amino acids: CASTPGASEYYEQYF.

This clone was detected once. The chain carries TRBV9 and TRBJ1-2, with 10 nucleotides matching TRBD1. The CDR3 loop spans 14 amino acids. Per germline, CDR1 SGDLS and CDR2 YYNGEE. With 0 bases clipped from V and 4 bases from J, the junction kept 0 bases outside the gene matches. Written as DNA, the CDR3 is TGTGCCAGCAGCGTAGGGACAGGGGGCTATGGCTACACCTTC. As protein: CASSVGTGGYGYTF.

The chain employs TRBV5-4 and TRBJ2-2, with 10 bases that match TRBD2. The CDR3 has 19 amino acids. The trim removed 4 bases at V and 1 base at J, leaving 13 bases unmatched. The germline V gene encodes CDR1 SGHNT and CDR2 YYREEE (reference sequence). CDR3 region: CASSRPGTTSGMNTGELFF. CDR3 nucleotide sequence: TGTGCCAGCAGCCGCCCGGGGACTACTAGCGGGATGAACACCGGGGAGCTGTTTTTT. The full variable domain, in which reference TRBV5-4 and TRBJ2-2 provide the parts outside the CDR3, is ETGVTQSPTHLIKTRGQQVTLRCSSQSGHNTVSWYQQALGQGPQFIFQYYREEENGRGNFPPRFSGLQFPNYSSELNVNALELDDSALYLCASSRPGTTSGMNTGELFFGEGSRLTVL.

This clone appeared once. This chain joins TRBV10-3 and TRBJ2-5; 12 bases are a match to TRBD1. CDR3 size: 18 residues. Looked up from germline, CDR1 is ENHRY and CDR2 is SYGVKD. V dropped 3 bases and J dropped 2; count of bases not matched to a gene: 10. The CDR3 spells CAISEGGTGGSRQETQYF. CDR3 in DNA: TGTGCCATCAGTGAAGGTGGGACAGGGGGCAGTCGACAAGAGACCCAGTACTTC.

The chain employs TRBV27 and TRBJ2-3, with 15 positions matching TRBD2. Germline CDR1 is MNHEY and CDR2 is SMNVEV (reference sequence). The CDR3 has 16 residues. V was clipped by 5 bases and J by 5 bases; unmatched bases: 5. CDR3 in DNA: TGTGCCAGCAGTCCGATGGGACTAGCGGGAGGAGATACGCAGTATTTT. This gives the protein CASSPMGLAGGDTQYF.

This clone was detected many times. The chain joins TRBV11-2 to TRBJ1-6; TRBD1 agrees at 8 bases. Germline CDR1 SGHAT, CDR2 FQNNGV. This CDR3 is 14 amino acids long. V dropped 5 bases and J dropped 9; count of bases not matched to a gene: 6. CDR3 residues: CASSPDRGSSPLHF. The CDR3 DNA is TGTGCCAGCAGCCCCGACAGGGGAAGTTCACCCCTCCACTTT. The entire variable domain, with the rest obtained from reference TRBV11-2 and TRBJ1-6, is as follows: EAGVAQSPRYKIIEKRQSVAFWCNPISGHATLYWYQQILGQGPKLLIQFQNNGVVDDSQLPKDRFSAERLKGVDSTLKIQPAKLEDSAVYLCASSPDRGSSPLHFGNGTRLTVT.

This clone was seen a handful of times. The rearrangement joins TRBV19 to TRBJ1-1; perhaps TRBD1 as D (5 bases). Deletions cut 6 bases from V and 0 bases from J, with 20 bases between. The CDR3 loop spans 17 amino acids. Germline V gives CDR1 LNHDA, CDR2 SQIVND (reference sequence). Here the CDR3 reads CASRGLRTPILNTEAFF. Written as DNA, the CDR3 is TGTGCCAGTAGGGGGCTGCGGACACCTATCCTGAACACTGAAGCTTTCTTT. Full variable domain (outside the CDR3, taken from reference TRBV19 and TRBJ1-1): DGGITQSPKYLFRKEGQNVTLSCEQNLNHDAMYWYRQDPGQGLRLIYYSQIVNDFQKGDIAEGYSVSREKKESFPLTVTSAQKNPTAFYLCASRGLRTPILNTEAFFGQGTRLTVV.

CDR3 protein: CASSRSVGTGGMNTEAFF. CDR3 DNA: TGTGCCAGCAGTCGGAGCGTCGGGACAGGGGGCATGAACACTGAAGCTTTCTTT. This sequence joins TRBV27 and TRBJ1-1; 12 bases are a match to TRBD1. The germline V gene encodes CDR1 MNHEY and CDR2 SMNVEV (reference sequence). This CDR3 contains 18 residues. The ends lost 5 bases at V and 0 bases at J; junction bases unmatched: 10.

The J gene is TRBJ2-5, the V gene TRBV5-6, with TRBD1 identical over 7 bases. The CDR3 covers 14 residues. In germline, CDR1 is SGHDT, CDR2 YYEEEE. V shed 3 bases and J 4 bases; nucleotides not matched to a gene: 6. CDR3 in amino acids: CASSSTGAGETQYF. As DNA, the CDR3 is TGTGCCAGCAGCTCCACAGGGGCCGGAGAGACCCAGTACTTC.

This clone was counted a single time. This chain connects TRBV28 to TRBJ1-2; a possible D gene is TRBD1 (5 bases). V was cut by 8 bases and J by 6 bases, with 13 bases left in between. The CDR3 runs 12 residues. Per the germline V gene, CDR1 is MDHEN and CDR2 is SYDVKM. CDR3 sequence: CASGGGGNGYTF. The CDR3 nucleotides are TGTGCCAGCGGCGGCGGGGGAAATGGCTACACCTTC.

The gene calls are TRBV5-5 and TRBJ1-2, with D uncertain. There are 14 residues in the CDR3. Germline V lookup: CDR1 SGHKS, CDR2 YYEKEE (reference sequence). Deletions cut 1 base from V and 6 bases from J, with 13 bases between. CDR3 sequence reads: CASSLREGSDGYTF. CDR3 nucleotides: TGTGCCAGCAGCTTGAGAGAGGGTAGCGATGGCTACACCTTC.

V usage is TRBV3-1 (or the pseudogene TRBV3-2) and J usage is TRBJ1-4, with 9 bases aligning to TRBD1. V dropped 3 bases and J dropped 10; count of bases not matched to a gene: 6. The V gene's germline CDR1 is LGHDT and CDR2 YNNKEL (reference sequence). CDR3 length: 14 amino acids. Here the CDR3 reads CASSQQDRGGKLFF. CDR3 nucleotide sequence: TGTGCCAGCAGCCAGCAGGACAGGGGCGGAAAACTGTTTTTT.

This chain links TRBV27 with TRBJ2-7; weak D call: TRBD1 (6 bases). Trimming stripped 3 bases from V and 3 bases from J, with 12 bases between. Germline V CDR1 and CDR2: MNHEY, SMNVEV (reference sequence). The length of the CDR3 is 14 residues. CDR3 sequence: CASSFGGVGYEQYF. The CDR3 DNA reads as TGTGCCAGCAGTTTTGGGGGCGTCGGCTACGAGCAGTACTTC.

The chain uses TRBV25-1 and TRBJ2-1; weak D call: TRBD2 (5 bases). The CDR3 spans 15 residues. V was pared by 6 bases and J by 4 bases, with 16 bases between. The germline V gene encodes CDR1 MGHDK and CDR2 SYGVNS. Here the CDR3 DNA reads TGTGCCAGCAGCCCCCCAGGAGGACCGTACAATGAGCAGTTCTTC. This sequence encodes CASSPPGGPYNEQFF.

The chain uses TRBV5-1 and TRBJ2-3; 8 bases line up with TRBD1. The germline V gene encodes CDR1 SGHRS and CDR2 YFSETQ. The CDR3 is 16 amino acids. J lost 6 bases, V lost 3 bases, and 12 bases had no gene match. Written as DNA, the CDR3 is TGCGCCAGCAGCTCCCGTTCCAGGGGGCCCTCGGATACGCAGTATTTT. It yields the protein CASSSRSRGPSDTQYF.